The clone carrying this T cell receptor (beta chain) was recorded a few times. The antigen remains unidentified. Unmatched junction bases numbered 9, after V lost 7 bases and J lost 3 bases. CDR1 is MNHNS and CDR2 is SASEGT in the germline V gene. This CDR3 comprises 14 residues. This specimen comes from a study of siplizumab effects on memory and regulatory T cells. General study results and limits: The study found that mappable alloreactive CD4+ clones averaged roughly 69% Treg-derived with siplizumab and more than 25% in controls. The alloresponse seemed to draw substantially on naive T cells, which appeared more diverse than memory cells. In siplizumab cultures, the suppressive function of proliferating Tregs remained unconfirmed.

TCRdb's copy holds only in-frame clones and misses some; the assay was immunoSEQ multiplex PCR. The sample carries 87,000 or so clones, 94% recorded once. Sequenced material: non-Treg CD4+ T cells sorted from blood. The rearrangement uses TRBV6-1 and TRBJ2-7, with 7 positions matching TRBD1. The receptor's source is a human donor in good health. The chain's CDR3 is CASKITRDSYEQYF. As DNA, the CDR3 is TGTGCCAGCAAAATCACCCGGGACAGCTACGAGCAGTACTTC.